Listed here is a single T cell receptor beta chain. This clonotype was observed at least ten times. This clone's antigen is unknown. The sample holds no much larger clone one base away, and base qualities are not on file. The record originates from a study of regulatory T cells in long-lasting Graves disease (dated by TCRdb to 2020 to 2022). General notes on the study: Antithyroid drugs had been taken for less than 3 months by newly diagnosed Graves' disease patients. A total of around 35 samples underwent TCR sequencing: about 13 from persistent and roughly 20 from newly diagnosed Graves' disease patients. This study used TCR sequencing and RNA sequencing of peripheral blood to compare persistent Graves' disease patients against newly diagnosed Graves' disease patients. The study was conducted in China and was registered as a clinical trial. Broad study findings and their caveats: Compared with newly diagnosed patients, patients with persistent Graves' disease had lower TCR Shannon entropy and fewer highly expanded clones, which suggests clonal expansion. The authors acknowledged the small sample size as a limitation that may reduce accuracy. Persistent disease showed preferential use of TRBV28, TRBJ1-2 and TRBJ2-5, whereas newly diagnosed disease favored TRBV20-1 and TRBJ2-1. Sequencing and analysis were limited to the TCR beta chain. Peripheral blood alone was examined, since thyroid tissue, which constituted the primary lesion, could not be accessed. Patients with persistent disease shared more public clonotypes (over 2,500) than newly diagnosed patients did (roughly 970).

Looking up the germline V gene (reference sequence) yields CDR1 MNHEY and CDR2 SMNVEV. V is shortened by 6 bases, J by 3 bases, and the region joining them spans 12 bases. The CDR3 has 13 amino acids, counting the end cysteine and phenylalanine. Only the CDR3 part of the read is kept: 39 bases, read in frame from the first base. Library construction relied on multiplex PCR. The sequencing machine was an Illumina HiSeq 4000. TCR beta libraries were built with iRepertoire HTBI primers and Arm-PCR amplification of CDR3 regions. PCR products were gel purified before sequencing. Processing in the source paper ran as follows. Across samples, about 64 TRBV and 13 to 15 TRBJ segments were identified and used for gene usage analysis of CDR3 amino acid clonotypes. Filtered high-quality paired reads were merged into contigs using COPE and FqMerger. BLAST was used to align contigs to IMGT TRBV, TRBD and TRBJ reference genes, and CDR3 was defined according to IMGT. Highly expanded clones were defined as clonotypes with a frequency above 0.1%. Shannon entropy was used to measure repertoire diversity, and the Gini coefficient was used to measure V-J evenness. A clonotype was considered public if more than one individual shared it. TCRdb reprocessed the public reads (quality trimming at Q25 with fastp, clone calling with MiXCR) and kept in-frame beta chains. Entries that share a CDR3 protein sequence are merged under the most common genes and DNA. These V and J calls are TCRdb output, not the study's own analysis. The sample yields hundreds of thousands of distinct CDR3 sequences; about 16% were counted once. Around 18% of the sample belongs to the ten largest clones.

Explained via the paper, the time point label denotes: newly diagnosed GD, antithyroid drugs for less than 3 months. For both TCR sequencing and RNA sequencing, RNA was extracted from PBMCs in TRIzol. The diagnosis of Graves' disease was made according to American Thyroid Association guidelines. Patients were recruited from an endocrinology department in Xi'an, China. Each patient gave roughly 10 milliliters of peripheral blood, collected in an EDTA anticoagulant tube. Ficoll Paque Plus density gradient separation was used to isolate PBMCs, and no additional T cell sorting was done. An Agilent 2100 Bioanalyzer and agarose gel were used to check RNA quality, while a NanoDrop 2000 measured RNA concentration. The same data also went into a second study, on T cells in Graves' hyperthyroidism and ophthalmopathy. As that second paper reports: Stable Graves' hyperthyroidism was defined as the absence of progression to ophthalmopathy over 18 months of follow-up. Hyperthyroidism patients were newly diagnosed, with disease duration under 2 months, and aged 18 to 65 years. Exclusion was applied to patients with uncontrolled infections, other autoimmune diseases, pregnancy or lactation. Diagnoses were established on the basis of clinical symptoms, serum thyroxine and TRAb, thyroid ultrasound, and orbital computed tomography. For the first round of RT-PCR on the TCR CDR3, the HTBI primer set was used together with the Qiagen OneStep RT-PCR kit. Most expanded thyroid clonotypes (frequency above 0.001) were also found in blood, which suggests that blood repertoires may mirror thyroid immune responses. Ophthalmopathy was separated from stable hyperthyroidism by a 13 V-J signature model, with just over 85% sensitivity and 81% to 83% specificity obtained in cross-validation and 80%/75% obtained in testing. In validation, the model predicted progression to ophthalmopathy with around 71% sensitivity and 72.22% specificity, a median of roughly seven months before onset. A discovery cohort of about a hundred patients, about 40 with Graves' ophthalmopathy and fewer than 65 with stable Graves' hyperthyroidism, was used to find distinguishing TCR V-J signatures. Whether ophthalmopathy could be predicted prospectively was tested in an independent validation cohort made up of under 20 hyperthyroidism patients plus 17 patients who later progressed to ophthalmopathy. The 100 or so discovery patients were divided at random into training and test sets in a 7:3 ratio. The study also compared thyroid tissue and blood T-cell repertoires from roughly six Graves' hyperthyroidism patients. Following sampling, methimazole starting at 30 mg daily was given to hyperthyroidism patients, and high-dose intravenous methylprednisolone was given to ophthalmopathy patients. Libraries were constructed in a second round of multiplex PCR, after which size selection and purification were carried out. Paired-end sequencing of the libraries was performed with 100 bp reads on an Illumina HiSeq2000. SOAPnuke was used to process the raw data, removing reads that contained adapters or uncalled bases, had a mean Phred below 15, or lacked an exact match to the constant primer or identifier. COPE v1.2.5 was used to merge the high-quality paired reads, and each unique nucleotide sequence was defined as a clonotype. MiTCR v1.1 was used to align clonotypes to the IMGT TRBV, TRBD and TRBJ reference segments. Analysis was restricted to V-J combinations with a frequency above 0.0001, which covered roughly 99% of repertoires. The TCS score was defined as the ratio of F50 (clonal expansion) to E x V (chaos), calculated using BLOSUM62-based TCRdist between CDR3 peptides within each V-J. Welch's t-statistics and random forest reduced roughly 530 V-J features to under 15, which were used in a naive Bayes classifier (R e1071). Sample size was not statistically predetermined, and investigators were not blinded to group allocation. TCR Vbeta CDR3 sequencing of 135 peripheral blood samples (over 40 ophthalmopathy, 70 to 85 hyperthyroidism and approximately 17 progressor patients) is reported in the paper.

The sequence came from a woman under 40 with Graves disease. Donor details come from another sample of the same person, matched by shared clones. The rearranged segments are TRBV27 and TRBJ2-7, with the D gene call left open. Sequenced material: peripheral blood mononuclear cells (PBMCs), taken at new diagnosis, from a patient treated with antithyroid drugs. The CDR3 here reads CASSRADVYEQYF. The nucleotide sequence reads as follows: TGTGCCAGCAGCCGGGCGGACGTCTACGAGCAGTACTTC.